The rows below give T cell receptor beta chains drawn from one sample of a study of shared clonotypes between healthy human individuals. Using immunoSEQ multiplex PCR, the repertoire was profiled, and TCRdb retains in-frame clones only, with some absent. The sample contains roughly 2,500,000 clones, 93% of which appear only once. Source material: naive CD4+ T cells from PBMCs. These receptors were collected from a man between 18 and 35 years old in good health. Some clones in this sample may be carry-over from other donors' samples. The CDR3 runs from the conserved cysteine through the conserved F or W. D genes are given only for firm matches. The listing skips clone size in some rows; elsewhere it reads once, few, many or a size class.

>TRBD1|TRBJ2-1|TRBV2|15|once
TGTGCCAGCAGTGGGGGACAGGGGGCGCTCAATGAGCAGTTCTTC
CASSGGQGALNEQFF
>.|TRBJ2-3|TRBV18|16|.
TGTGCCAGCTCACCCTTGCAACCGGGGGCGTCAGATACGCAGTATTTT
CASSPLQPGASDTQYF
>TRBD2|TRBJ2-2|TRBV6-1|17|.
TGTGCCAGCAGTGGGGTTGGGGAGGGGAGGTCCACCGGGGAGCTGTTTTTT
CASSGVGEGRSTGELFF
>.|TRBJ1-1|TRBV28|10|.
TGTGCCAGTAGGGCTGGTGAAGCTTTCTTT
CASRAGEAFF
>.|TRBJ1-3|TRBV5-4|16|.
TGTGCCAGCAGCTCGGAAAGGGAGCAGTCTGGAAACACCATATATTTT
CASSSEREQSGNTIYF
>TRBD2|TRBJ2-3|TRBV11-1|17|once
TGTGCCAGCAGCTTAGCGAGGACTAGCGGGGTCCCAGATACGCAGTATTTT
CASSLARTSGVPDTQYF
>.|TRBJ1-2|TRBV2|14|.
TGTGCCAGCAGTCCTCCGGGCAGCAGCTATGGCTACACCTTC
CASSPPGSSYGYTF
>TRBD1|TRBJ2-6|TRBV6-6|16|.
TGTGCCAGCGGGAGCAGGGGGTACTCTGGGGCCAACGTCCTGACTTTC
CASGSRGYSGANVLTF
>.|TRBJ2-7|TRBV5-8|13|.
TGTGCCAGCAGCTTTGGGAGATCCTACGAGCAGTACTTC
CASSFGRSYEQYF
>TRBD1|TRBJ1-4|TRBV30|13|few
TGTGCCTGGGGGACAGGGATAGATGAAAAACTGTTTTTT
CAWGTGIDEKLFF
>TRBD1|TRBJ1-1|TRBV7-9|15|.
TGTGCCAGCAGCTCCAGGACAGGGATGATCACTGAAGCTTTCTTT
CASSSRTGMITEAFF
>.|TRBJ1-1|TRBV6-1|13|.
TGTGCCAGCAGTGGGAGGTTGGTAGCGGTCGCTTTCTTT
CASSGRLVAVAFF
>TRBD1|TRBJ2-2|TRBV18|15|.
TGTGCCAGCTCACCACGACAGGGGGATATCGGGGAGCTGTTTTTT
CASSPRQGDIGELFF
>.|TRBJ2-3|TRBV29-1|12|.
TGCAGCCAACAGGGTCCCGTAGATACGCAGTATTTT
CSQQGPVDTQYF
>.|TRBJ2-7|TRBV5-1|16|.
TGCGCCAGCAGCAAGGGGGGTCGGGGACCAAACTACGAGCAGTACTTC
CASSKGGRGPNYEQYF
>.|TRBJ1-5|TRBV19|12|.
TGTGCCAGTAGTATGCAGCGTCAGCCCCAGCATTTT
CASSMQRQPQHF
>.|TRBJ1-3|TRBV5-1|13|.
TGCGCCAGCAGAGTTCGAGGGGGAAACACCATATATTTT
CASRVRGGNTIYF
>.|TRBJ2-2|TRBV7-3|15|.
TGTGCCAGCAGCTTAACCAGGGATACACCCGGGGAGCTGTTTTTT
CASSLTRDTPGELFF
>TRBD2|TRBJ2-1|TRBV18|13|.
TGTGCCAGCTCACCTCCAGCGGGAGATGAGCAGTTCTTC
CASSPPAGDEQFF
>TRBD1|TRBJ1-2|TRBV13|17|.
TGTGCCAGCAGCCCAAGATTGACAGGGCCTGCCTCCTATGGCTACACCTTC
CASSPRLTGPASYGYTF
>.|TRBJ2-7|TRBV5-4|13|.
TGTGCCAGCAGCTTGACCCTAGCCCCCGAGCAGTACTTC
CASSLTLAPEQYF
>.|TRBJ1-5|TRBV6-6|16|.
TGTGCCAGCAGTGGTCCATACGAAGATAGCAATCAGCCCCAGCATTTT
CASSGPYEDSNQPQHF
>.|TRBJ1-1|TRBV6-1|14|.
TGTGCCAGCAAATCAGAACAGGGAGGCACTGAAGCTTTCTTT
CASKSEQGGTEAFF
>TRBD1|TRBJ1-1|TRBV6-1|14|.
TGTGCCAGCAGGGAGACAGGGGATAGCACTGAAGCTTTCTTT
CASRETGDSTEAFF
>TRBD1|TRBJ2-7|TRBV27|14|.
TGTGCCAGCAGGAGCAGGGGGCCCGCCTACGAGCAGTACTTC
CASRSRGPAYEQYF
>.|TRBJ2-7|TRBV7-9|12|.
TGTGCCAGCAGCTTGACGATCTACGAGCAGTACTTC
CASSLTIYEQYF
>TRBD1|TRBJ2-7|TRBV10-3|15|.
TGTGCCATCAGCAAGACAGGGGCGCAGTCCTACGAGCAGTACTTC
CAISKTGAQSYEQYF